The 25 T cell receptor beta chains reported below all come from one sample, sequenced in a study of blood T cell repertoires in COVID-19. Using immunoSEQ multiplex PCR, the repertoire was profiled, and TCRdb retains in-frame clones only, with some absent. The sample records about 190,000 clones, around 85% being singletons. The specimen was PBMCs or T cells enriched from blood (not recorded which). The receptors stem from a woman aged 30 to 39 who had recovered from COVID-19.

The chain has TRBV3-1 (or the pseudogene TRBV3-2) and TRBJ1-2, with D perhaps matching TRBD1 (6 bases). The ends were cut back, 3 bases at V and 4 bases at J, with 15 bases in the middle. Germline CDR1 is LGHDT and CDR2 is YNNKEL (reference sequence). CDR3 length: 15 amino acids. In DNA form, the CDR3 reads TGTGCCAGCAGCCACGACCCCCAGGGGTTCTATGGCTACACCTTC. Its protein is CASSHDPQGFYGYTF.

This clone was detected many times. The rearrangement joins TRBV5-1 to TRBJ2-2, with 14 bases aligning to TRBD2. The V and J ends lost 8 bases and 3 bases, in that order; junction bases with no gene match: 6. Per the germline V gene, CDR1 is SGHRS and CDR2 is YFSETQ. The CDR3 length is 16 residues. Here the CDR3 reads CASGLAGGIDTGELFF. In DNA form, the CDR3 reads TGCGCCAGTGGACTAGCGGGAGGTATCGACACCGGGGAGCTGTTTTTT.

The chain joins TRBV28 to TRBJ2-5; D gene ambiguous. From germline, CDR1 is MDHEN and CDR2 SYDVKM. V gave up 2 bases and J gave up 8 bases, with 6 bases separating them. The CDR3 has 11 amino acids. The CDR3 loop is CASSLATTQYF. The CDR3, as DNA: TGTGCCAGCAGTTTAGCGACTACCCAGTACTTC.

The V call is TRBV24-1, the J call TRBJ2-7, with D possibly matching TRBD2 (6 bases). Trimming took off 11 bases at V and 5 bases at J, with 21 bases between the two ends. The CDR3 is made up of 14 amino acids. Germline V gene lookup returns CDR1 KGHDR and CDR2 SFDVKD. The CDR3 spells CAKDVRRDGDEQYF. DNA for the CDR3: TGTGCCAAAGACGTCCGGCGGGACGGCGACGAGCAGTACTTC.

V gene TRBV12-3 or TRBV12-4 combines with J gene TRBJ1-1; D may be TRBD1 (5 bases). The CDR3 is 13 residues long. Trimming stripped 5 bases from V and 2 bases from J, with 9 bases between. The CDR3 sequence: CASSAQVNTEAFF. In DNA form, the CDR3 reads TGTGCCAGCAGTGCACAGGTAAACACTGAAGCTTTCTTT.

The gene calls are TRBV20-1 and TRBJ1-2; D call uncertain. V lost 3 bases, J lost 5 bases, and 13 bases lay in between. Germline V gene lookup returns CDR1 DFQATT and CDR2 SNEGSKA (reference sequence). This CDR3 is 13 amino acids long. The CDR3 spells CSASKSGSYGYTF. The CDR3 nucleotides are TGCAGTGCTAGTAAGTCAGGCTCATATGGCTACACCTTC.

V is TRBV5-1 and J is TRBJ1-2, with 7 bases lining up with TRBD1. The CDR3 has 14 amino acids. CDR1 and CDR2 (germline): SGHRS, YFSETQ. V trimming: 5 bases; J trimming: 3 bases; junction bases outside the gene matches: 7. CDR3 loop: CASSNDRAYYGYTF. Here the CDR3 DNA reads TGCGCCAGCAGTAATGACAGGGCTTACTATGGCTACACCTTC.

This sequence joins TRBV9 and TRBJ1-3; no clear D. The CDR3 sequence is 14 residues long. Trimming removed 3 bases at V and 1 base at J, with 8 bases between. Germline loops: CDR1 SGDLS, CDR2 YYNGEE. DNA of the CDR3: TGTGCCAGCAGCGAGAGAGGGTCTGGAAACACCATATATTTT. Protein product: CASSERGSGNTIYF.

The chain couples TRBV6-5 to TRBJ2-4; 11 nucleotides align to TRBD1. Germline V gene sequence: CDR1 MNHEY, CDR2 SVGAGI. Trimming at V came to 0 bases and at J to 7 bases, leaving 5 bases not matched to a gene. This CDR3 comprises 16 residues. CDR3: CASSYSPGQGGNIQYF. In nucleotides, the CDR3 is TGTGCCAGCAGTTACTCGCCGGGACAGGGGGGGAACATTCAGTACTTC.

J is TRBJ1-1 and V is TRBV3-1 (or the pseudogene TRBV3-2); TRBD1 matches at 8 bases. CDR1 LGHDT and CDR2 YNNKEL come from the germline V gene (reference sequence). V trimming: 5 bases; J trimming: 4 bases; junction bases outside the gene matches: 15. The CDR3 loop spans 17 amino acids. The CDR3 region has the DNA TGTGCCAGCAGCTCTAAAACAGGGGGGATAGTTGGCACTGAAGCTTTCTTT. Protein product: CASSSKTGGIVGTEAFF.

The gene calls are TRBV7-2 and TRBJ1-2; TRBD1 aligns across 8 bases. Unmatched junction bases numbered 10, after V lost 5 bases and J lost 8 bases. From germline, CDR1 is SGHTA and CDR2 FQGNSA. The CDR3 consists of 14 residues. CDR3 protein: CASSPRGQGRGYTF. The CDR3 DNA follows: TGTGCCAGCAGCCCTCGTGGACAGGGAAGAGGCTACACCTTC.

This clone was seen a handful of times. CDR3 sequence (DNA): TGTGCCAGCAGACCCGGGACAGGGAATGAAAAACTGTTTTTT. Its protein product is CASRPGTGNEKLFF. V is TRBV27 and J is TRBJ1-4, with 9 nucleotides matching TRBD1. Unmatched junction bases numbered 4, after V lost 6 bases and J lost 5 bases. The CDR3 length is 14 residues. Germline V gene data show CDR1 as MNHEY and CDR2 as SMNVEV (reference sequence).

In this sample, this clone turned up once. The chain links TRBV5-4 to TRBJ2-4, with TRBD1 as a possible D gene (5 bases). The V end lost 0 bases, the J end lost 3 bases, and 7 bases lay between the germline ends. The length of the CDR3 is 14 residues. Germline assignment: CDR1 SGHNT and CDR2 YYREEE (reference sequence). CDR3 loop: CASSLARDKNIQYF. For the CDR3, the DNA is TGTGCCAGCAGCTTGGCCAGGGACAAAAACATTCAGTACTTC.

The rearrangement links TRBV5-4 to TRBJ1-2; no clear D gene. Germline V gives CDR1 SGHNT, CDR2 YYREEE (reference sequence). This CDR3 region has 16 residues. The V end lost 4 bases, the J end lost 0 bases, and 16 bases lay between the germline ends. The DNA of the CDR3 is TGTGCCAGCAGCCCGGTCCCGGGGTCGGCTAACTATGGCTACACCTTC. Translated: CASSPVPGSANYGYTF.

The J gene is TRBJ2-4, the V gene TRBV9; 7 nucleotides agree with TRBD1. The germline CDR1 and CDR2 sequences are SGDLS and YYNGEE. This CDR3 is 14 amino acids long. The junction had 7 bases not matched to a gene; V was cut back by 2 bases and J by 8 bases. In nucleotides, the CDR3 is TGTGCCAGCAGCGTTTCGCAGGGGGAATACATTCAGTACTTC. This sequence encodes CASSVSQGEYIQYF.

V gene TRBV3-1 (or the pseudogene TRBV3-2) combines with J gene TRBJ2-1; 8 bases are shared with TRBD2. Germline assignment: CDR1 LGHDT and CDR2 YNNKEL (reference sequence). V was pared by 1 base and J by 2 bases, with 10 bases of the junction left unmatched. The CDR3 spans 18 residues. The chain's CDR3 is CASSQGDARGATYNEQFF. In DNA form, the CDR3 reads TGTGCCAGCAGCCAAGGGGATGCGCGGGGGGCGACCTACAATGAGCAGTTCTTC.

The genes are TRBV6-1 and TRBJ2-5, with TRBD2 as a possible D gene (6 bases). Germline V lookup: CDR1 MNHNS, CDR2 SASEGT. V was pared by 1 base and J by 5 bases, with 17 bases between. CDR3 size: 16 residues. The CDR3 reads CASSEDAGRLGETQYF. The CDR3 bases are TGTGCCAGCAGTGAAGATGCAGGGAGGTTGGGGGAGACCCAGTACTTC.

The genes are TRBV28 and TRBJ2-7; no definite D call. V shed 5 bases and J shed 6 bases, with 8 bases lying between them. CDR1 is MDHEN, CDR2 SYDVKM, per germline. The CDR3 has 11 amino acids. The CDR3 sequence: CASSAVVEQYF. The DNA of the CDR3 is TGTGCCAGCAGTGCAGTCGTCGAGCAGTACTTC.

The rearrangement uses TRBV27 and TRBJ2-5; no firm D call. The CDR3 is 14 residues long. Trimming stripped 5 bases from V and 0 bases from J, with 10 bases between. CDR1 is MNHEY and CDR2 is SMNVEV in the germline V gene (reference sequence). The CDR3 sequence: CASSPARNQETQYF. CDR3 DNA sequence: TGTGCCAGCAGTCCTGCGAGGAACCAAGAGACCCAGTACTTC.

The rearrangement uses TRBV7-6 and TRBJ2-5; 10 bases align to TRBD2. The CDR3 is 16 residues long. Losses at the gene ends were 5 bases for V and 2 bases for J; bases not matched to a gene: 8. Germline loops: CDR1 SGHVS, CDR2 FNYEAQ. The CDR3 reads CASSLRSSGGQETQYF. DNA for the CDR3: TGTGCCAGCAGCCTCAGGTCTAGCGGGGGACAAGAGACCCAGTACTTC.

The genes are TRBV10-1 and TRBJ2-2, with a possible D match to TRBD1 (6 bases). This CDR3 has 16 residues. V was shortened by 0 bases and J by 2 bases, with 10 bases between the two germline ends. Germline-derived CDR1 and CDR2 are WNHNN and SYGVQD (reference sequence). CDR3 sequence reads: CASSESTGTNTGELFF. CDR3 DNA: TGCGCCAGCAGTGAGTCGACAGGAACCAACACCGGGGAGCTGTTTTTT.

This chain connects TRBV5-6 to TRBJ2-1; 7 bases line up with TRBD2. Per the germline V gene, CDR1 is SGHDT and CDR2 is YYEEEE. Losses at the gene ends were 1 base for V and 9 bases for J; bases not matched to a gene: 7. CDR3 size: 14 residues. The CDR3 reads CASSLRAWEGEQFF. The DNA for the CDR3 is TGTGCCAGCAGCTTGCGTGCCTGGGAGGGTGAGCAGTTCTTC. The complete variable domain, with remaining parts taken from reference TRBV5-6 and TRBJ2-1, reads DAGVTQSPTHLIKTRGQQVTLRCSPKSGHDTVSWYQQALGQGPQFIFQYYEEEERQRGNFPDRFSGHQFPNYSSELNVNALLLGDSALYLCASSLRAWEGEQFFGPGTRLTVL.

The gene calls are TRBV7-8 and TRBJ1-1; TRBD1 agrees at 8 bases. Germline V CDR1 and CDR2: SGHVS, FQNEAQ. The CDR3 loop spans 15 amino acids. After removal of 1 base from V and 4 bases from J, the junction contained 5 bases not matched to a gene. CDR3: CASSLVGQGATEAFF. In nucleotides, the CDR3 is TGTGCCAGCAGCTTAGTGGGTCAGGGGGCCACTGAAGCTTTCTTT.

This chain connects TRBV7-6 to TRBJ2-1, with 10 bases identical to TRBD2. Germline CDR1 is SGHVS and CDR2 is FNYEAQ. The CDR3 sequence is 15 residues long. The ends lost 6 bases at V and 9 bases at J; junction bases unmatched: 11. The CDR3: CASRGPAGGPGEQFF. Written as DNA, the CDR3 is TGTGCCAGCAGAGGTCCAGCGGGAGGGCCGGGTGAGCAGTTCTTC.

The CDR3 bases are TGTGCCAGCAGCTCCCGCCGGGGGGTTCAGGATACGCAGTATTTT. Its translation is CASSSRRGVQDTQYF. The chain employs TRBV7-8 and TRBJ2-3, with 7 positions matching TRBD2. This CDR3 has 15 residues. The V and J ends lost 4 bases and 6 bases, in that order; junction bases with no gene match: 10. Germline CDR1 reads SGHVS; CDR2 reads FQNEAQ.